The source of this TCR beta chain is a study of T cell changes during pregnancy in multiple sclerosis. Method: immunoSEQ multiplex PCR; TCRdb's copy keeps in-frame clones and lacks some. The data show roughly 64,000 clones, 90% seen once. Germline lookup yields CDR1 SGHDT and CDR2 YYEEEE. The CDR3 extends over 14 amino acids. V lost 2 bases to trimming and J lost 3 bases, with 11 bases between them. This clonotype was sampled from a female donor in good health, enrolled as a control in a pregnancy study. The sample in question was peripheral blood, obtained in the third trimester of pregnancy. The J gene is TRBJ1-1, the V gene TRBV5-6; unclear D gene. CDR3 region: CASSLSFDDTEAFF. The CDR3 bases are TGTGCCAGCAGCTTAAGCTTTGATGACACTGAAGCTTTCTTT.